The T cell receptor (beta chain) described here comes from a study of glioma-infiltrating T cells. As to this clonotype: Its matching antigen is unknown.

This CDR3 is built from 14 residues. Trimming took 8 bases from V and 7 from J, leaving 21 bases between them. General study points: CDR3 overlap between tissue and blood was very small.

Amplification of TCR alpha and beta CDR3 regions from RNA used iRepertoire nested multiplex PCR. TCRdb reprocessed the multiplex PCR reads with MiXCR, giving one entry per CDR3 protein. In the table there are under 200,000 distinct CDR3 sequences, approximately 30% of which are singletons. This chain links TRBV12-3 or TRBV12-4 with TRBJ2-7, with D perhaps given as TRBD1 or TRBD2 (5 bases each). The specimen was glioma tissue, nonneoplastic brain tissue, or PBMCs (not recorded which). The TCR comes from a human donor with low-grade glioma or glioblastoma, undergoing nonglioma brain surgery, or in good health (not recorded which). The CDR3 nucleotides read TGTGCCAGCGGGCCTAGGGACCGGGTGAGGGAGCAGTACTTC. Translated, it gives CASGPRDRVREQYF.